This TCR beta chain was recovered during a study of resident and recirculating memory T cells in vitiligo. Background on the study: Shave-biopsy epidermis from lesional and nonlesional skin was sequenced alongside PBMCs. General observations from the study: Clonality differed among vitiligo lesions, with no unique dominant clone.

The repertoire was sequenced with immunoSEQ multiplex PCR; TCRdb's copy has only in-frame clones and lacks some. The data show roughly 80,000 clones, about 92% seen once. Trimming removed 4 bases from V and 8 bases from J, with 20 bases in between. CDR3 length: 16 amino acids. The germline V gene encodes CDR1 SEHNR and CDR2 FQNEAQ (reference sequence). As concerns this clone: Its antigen remains unidentified.

The source is a male donor with vitiligo. Sequencing was carried out using blood. The chain is built from TRBV7-9 and TRBJ2-2; weak D call: TRBD1 (6 bases). For the CDR3, the DNA is TGTGCCAGCAGCTCCTTAGGGGGACGGACCTCAGGGGAGCTGTTTTTT. Residues: CASSSLGGRTSGELFF. The full variable domain, completed using reference TRBV7-9 and TRBJ2-2, is DTGVSQNPRHKITKRGQNVTFRCDPISEHNRLYWYRQTLGQGPEFLTYFQNEAQLEKSRLLSDRFSAERPKGSFSTLEIQRTEQGDSAMYLCASSSLGGRTSGELFFGEGSRLTVL.